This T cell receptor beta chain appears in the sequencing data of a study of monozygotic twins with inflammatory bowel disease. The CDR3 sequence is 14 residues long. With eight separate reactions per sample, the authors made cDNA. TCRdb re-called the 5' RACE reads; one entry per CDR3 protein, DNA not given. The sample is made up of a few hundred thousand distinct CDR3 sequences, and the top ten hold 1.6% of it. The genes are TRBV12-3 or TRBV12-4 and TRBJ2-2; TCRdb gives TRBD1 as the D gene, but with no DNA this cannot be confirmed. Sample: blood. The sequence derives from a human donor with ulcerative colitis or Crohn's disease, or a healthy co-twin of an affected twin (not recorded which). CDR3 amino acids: CASKRTGDTGELFF.